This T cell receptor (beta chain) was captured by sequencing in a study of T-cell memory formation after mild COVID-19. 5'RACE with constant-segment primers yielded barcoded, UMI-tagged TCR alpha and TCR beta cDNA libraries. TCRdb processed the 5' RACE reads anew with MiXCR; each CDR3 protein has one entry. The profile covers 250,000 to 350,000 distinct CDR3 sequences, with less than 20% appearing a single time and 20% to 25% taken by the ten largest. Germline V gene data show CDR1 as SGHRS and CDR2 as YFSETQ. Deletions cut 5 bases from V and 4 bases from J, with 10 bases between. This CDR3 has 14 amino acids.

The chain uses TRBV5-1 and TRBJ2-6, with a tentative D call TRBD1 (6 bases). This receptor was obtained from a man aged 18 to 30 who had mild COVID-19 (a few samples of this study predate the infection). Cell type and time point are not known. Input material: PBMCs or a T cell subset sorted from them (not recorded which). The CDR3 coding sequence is TGCGCCAGCAGGCAGACAGGCGGGGCCAACGTCCTGACTTTC. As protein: CASRQTGGANVLTF. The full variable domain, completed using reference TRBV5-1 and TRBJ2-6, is KAGVTQTPRYLIKTRGQQVTLSCSPISGHRSVSWYQQTPGQGLQFLFEYFSETQRNKGNFPGRFSGRQFSNSRSEMNVSTLELGDSALYLCASRQTGGANVLTFGAGSRLTVL.